This TCR beta chain was observed in a study of shared clonotypes between healthy human individuals. Terminally differentiated effector memory CD45RA+ cells were excluded from the naive CD8 cells, which were CD45RO-negative and positively selected for CCR7. Germline trimming cut 4 bases from V and 5 bases from J; bases unmatched to any gene: 10. The CDR3 extends over 15 amino acids. The germline V gene has CDR1 SNHLY and CDR2 FYNNEI. TCRdb's copy holds only in-frame clones and misses some; the assay was immunoSEQ multiplex PCR. The sample carries about 2.1 million clones, roughly 91% recorded once. This TCR was recovered from a man younger than 30 in good health. Some clones in this sample may be carry-over from other donors' samples. This chain links TRBV2 with TRBJ2-7, with TRBD1 matching over 8 bases. The source material was naive CD8+ T cells from PBMCs. The CDR3 region is CASSGPGTGSHEQYF. Written as DNA, the CDR3 is TGTGCCAGCAGTGGCCCCGGGACAGGTAGTCACGAGCAGTACTTC.